The 5 T cell receptor beta chains reported below all come from one sample, sequenced in a study of CD8 T cells in Susac syndrome (dated by TCRdb to between 2018 and 2021). Libraries were constructed by the immunoSEQ multiplex PCR assay. RNA was extracted with the RNeasy kit and roughly 0.45 to 1 ug was reverse transcribed using random hexamers. The public sequencing data were trimmed at Q25 with fastp and processed into clonotypes with MiXCR by TCRdb, which kept only in-frame beta chains. Identical CDR3 protein sequences are pooled into one entry, listed with their most common genes and DNA. This sample lists just over 150,000 distinct CDR3 sequences; roughly 96% were detected once. The ten largest account for 0.16% of the sample. Sequencing was carried out using CD4+ T cells from PBMCs. The receptors derive from a human donor with Susac syndrome.

Only one count was recorded for this clonotype. J is TRBJ2-3 and V is TRBV20-1, with no clear D. The CDR3 loop spans 15 amino acids. The V end lost 0 bases, the J end lost 2 bases, and 12 bases lay between the germline ends. Per germline, CDR1 DFQATT and CDR2 SNEGSKA (reference sequence). For the CDR3, the DNA is TGCAGTGCTAGAGATCCCCAACGACCCACAGATACGCAGTATTTT. It encodes CSARDPQRPTDTQYF.

V is TRBV9 and J is TRBJ1-1; D perhaps matches TRBD1 (6 bases). Trimming removed 2 bases from V and 6 bases from J, with 14 bases in between. CDR1 and CDR2 from the germline V gene are SGDLS and YYNGEE. The CDR3 extends over 14 amino acids. The CDR3 reads CASSVGHQNSEAFF. The CDR3 DNA reads TGTGCCAGCAGCGTGGGACACCAAAACTCTGAAGCTTTCTTT.

CDR3 amino acids: CASSRTTNYGYTF. The CDR3 DNA follows: TGTGCCAGCAGCAGAACGACGAACTATGGCTACACCTTC. The V call is TRBV14, the J call TRBJ1-2; D gene ambiguous. This CDR3 contains 13 residues. Trimming removed 5 bases at V and 2 bases at J, with 9 bases between. Germline CDR1 and CDR2: SGHDN and FVKESK.

The chain carries TRBV6-6 and TRBJ1-5; no clear D. The germline V gene has CDR1 MNHNY and CDR2 SVGAGI (reference sequence). The ends were cut back, 6 bases at V and 6 bases at J, with 9 bases in the middle. The CDR3 is made up of 12 amino acids. This CDR3 reads CASSPWTQPQHF. The CDR3 DNA is TGTGCCAGCAGCCCCTGGACTCAGCCCCAGCATTTT.

This chain joins TRBV14 and TRBJ2-3, with TRBD2 identical over 7 bases. Germline CDR1 reads SGHDN; CDR2 reads FVKESK. CDR3 length: 16 amino acids. Trimming at V came to 4 bases and at J to 3 bases, leaving 10 bases not matched to a gene. CDR3 sequence reads: CASSLLGGARTDTQYF. CDR3 sequence (DNA): TGTGCCAGCAGCCTACTGGGAGGGGCGAGGACAGATACGCAGTATTTT.